A selection of T cell receptor beta chains follows, all from one sample in a study of blood T cell repertoires in COVID-19. Repertoires were generated with immunoSEQ multiplex PCR, while TCRdb's copy carries only in-frame clones and drops some. This sample has under 100,000 clones, with approximately 80% found just once. Sequencing was performed on peripheral blood. Receptor source: a woman in her seventies with acute or convalescent COVID-19. The CDR3 runs from the conserved cysteine through the conserved F or W. A D gene is named only where the DNA matches it firmly. Clone size is stated in some rows and not others, as once, few, many or a class when expanded.

TRBV11-2	TRBJ2-7	few	15	.	TGTGCCAGCAGCCCGAAGGACAGCGATTCCTACGAGCAGTACTTC	CASSPKDSDSYEQYF
TRBV6-5	TRBJ2-7	many	16	.	TGTGCCAGCAGTTACTCGATGTCAGGGGGGAGCTACGAGCAGTACTTC	CASSYSMSGGSYEQYF
TRBV11-3	TRBJ2-7	.	12	TRBD1	TGTGCCAGCAGCAGGATCCAGGGGGCGGTGTACTTC	CASSRIQGAVYF
TRBV6-5	TRBJ1-1	.	16	.	TGTGCCAGCAGTTCCTACCTACAGGATTGGAACACTGAAGCTTTCTTT	CASSSYLQDWNTEAFF
TRBV5-4	TRBJ2-1	.	17	.	TGTGCCAGCAGCTTGTTGTTCAGTTATGGGCAATACAATGAGCAGTTCTTC	CASSLLFSYGQYNEQFF
TRBV30	TRBJ1-3	few	16	TRBD1	TGTGCCTGGAGTTGGGCCCAGGACAGGGGACGAAACACCATATATTTT	CAWSWAQDRGRNTIYF
TRBV7-9	TRBJ1-3	.	13	.	TGTGCCAGCAGGGGAGCCTCTGGAAACACCATATATTTT	CASRGASGNTIYF
TRBV12-3/TRBV12-4	TRBJ2-7	.	12	.	TGTGCCAGCAGTTTGGGCGGGCCCTCGGGGTACTTC	CASSLGGPSGYF
TRBV11-2	TRBJ2-6	.	15	.	TGTGCCAGCAGCTTAGTTAGTCCTGGGGCCAACGTCCTGACTTTC	CASSLVSPGANVLTF
TRBV28	TRBJ2-7	.	14	.	TGTGCCAGCAGTTTATTCGGGGGTCTCTACGAGCAGTACTTC	CASSLFGGLYEQYF
TRBV10-3	TRBJ2-5	.	16	.	TGTGCCATCAGTGAGCCTTCAGGATCCTCGCAAGAGACCCAGTACTTC	CAISEPSGSSQETQYF
TRBV28	TRBJ1-1	.	13	TRBD1	TGTGCCAGCAGCCAGACAGGGTTTATTGAAGCTTTCTTT	CASSQTGFIEAFF
TRBV7-6	TRBJ1-5	.	13	.	TGTGCCAGCAGCTTACAGGGAGGTCAGCCCCAGCATTTT	CASSLQGGQPQHF
TRBV29-1	TRBJ1-2	.	14	.	TGCAGCGTTGAAATCCGTTTCGGGTTCTATGGCTACACCTTC	CSVEIRFGFYGYTF
TRBV7-2	TRBJ1-1	.	14	.	TGTGCCAGCAGCTTTGACAGCCTGAACACTGAAGCTTTCTTT	CASSFDSLNTEAFF
TRBV19	TRBJ2-5	.	16	TRBD1	TGTGCCAGTAGCCCTCCGGGACAGGGAAAGAGAGAGACCCAGTACTTC	CASSPPGQGKRETQYF
TRBV24-1	TRBJ2-5	.	14	TRBD1	TGTGCCACCAGTGACTCCTCAGGGGGAGAGACCCAGTACTTC	CATSDSSGGETQYF
TRBV5-1	TRBJ1-1	.	13	.	TGCGCCAGCAGCTTGGGAAACTCTGCTGAAGCTTTCTTT	CASSLGNSAEAFF
TRBV20-1	TRBJ1-1	.	12	TRBD1	TGCAGTGCTAGTGGGACAGGGGTTCAGGCTTTCTTT	CSASGTGVQAFF
TRBV27	TRBJ1-4	.	16	.	TGTGCCAGCAGTCGTGTATCAGGGGCGACTAATGAAAAACTGTTTTTT	CASSRVSGATNEKLFF
TRBV6-2/TRBV6-3	TRBJ2-2	once	15	.	TGTGCCAGCAGTTACTATGCAGGGTCGGGCGGGGAGCTGTTTTTT	CASSYYAGSGGELFF
TRBV5-8	TRBJ1-1	few	13	TRBD1	TGTGCCAGCAGCTTGGGTGGGACAGGGGAAGCTTTCTTT	CASSLGGTGEAFF
TRBV19	TRBJ1-6	.	13	.	TGTGCCACACAGGCCTCCTATAATTCACCCCTCCACTTT	CATQASYNSPLHF
TRBV10-1	TRBJ1-1	.	12	.	TGCGCCAGCAGTGATTCGGTCACTGAAGCTTTCTTT	CASSDSVTEAFF
TRBV5-1	TRBJ1-1	.	14	.	TGCGCCAGCACCTCACAGGGTTGGGACACTGAAGCTTTCTTT	CASTSQGWDTEAFF
TRBV2	TRBJ1-4	.	13	.	TGTGCCAGCAGGCCCGACAGAAATGAAAAACTGTTTTTT	CASRPDRNEKLFF
TRBV7-6	TRBJ2-5	.	16	.	TGTGCCAGCAGCTCTGGTCGAGGACTGAGATACGAGACCCAGTACTTC	CASSSGRGLRYETQYF
TRBV11-3	TRBJ2-5	.	13	TRBD2	TGTGCCAGCAGCTTGGGGGGGCAAGAGACCCAGTACTTC	CASSLGGQETQYF
TRBV12-3/TRBV12-4	TRBJ1-2	.	11	.	TGTGCCAGCAGCCCAGGGGATGGCTACACCTTC	CASSPGDGYTF
TRBV2	TRBJ2-7	.	15	TRBD1	TGTGCCAGCAATTTTGACAGGGTCGCTGGCCACGAGCAGTACTTC	CASNFDRVAGHEQYF
TRBV10-3	TRBJ1-2	.	13	.	TGTGCCCTTTCTCAGGGGCCATCTTATGGCTACACCTTC	CALSQGPSYGYTF
TRBV5-1	TRBJ2-7	.	17	TRBD2	TGCGCCAGCAGCTTGACTAGCGGGGGGCCGAGCTCCTACGAGCAGTACTTC	CASSLTSGGPSSYEQYF
TRBV3-1/TRBV3-2	TRBJ2-2	.	16	TRBD1	TGTGCCAGCAGCCCCGGACAGGGGCCGAACACCGGGGAGCTGTTTTTT	CASSPGQGPNTGELFF
TRBV6-5	TRBJ1-2	.	14	.	TGTGCCAGCAGTTATAGTCGTAACGCGGGTGGCTACACCTTC	CASSYSRNAGGYTF
TRBV28	TRBJ2-1	.	13	.	TGTGCCAGCAGTTTATTTCAGACAGCTCAGCAGTTCTTC	CASSLFQTAQQFF
TRBV15	TRBJ1-2	.	13	TRBD1	TGTGCCACCACTTCGACAGGGGCCATTGGCTACACCTTC	CATTSTGAIGYTF
TRBV5-1	TRBJ2-2	few	16	TRBD2	TGCGCCAGCAGCGCGAGGACTAGCGGGAACACCGGGGAGCTGTTTTTT	CASSARTSGNTGELFF
TRBV2	TRBJ2-5	.	18	TRBD2	TGTGCCAGCAGTGCCTTCCGCATGGGAGCGGGGGGGCAGGAGACCCAGTACTTC	CASSAFRMGAGGQETQYF
TRBV5-4	TRBJ2-7	.	15	.	TGTGCCAGCAGCTTGGCCAGCCGAGGAGCCTACGAGCAGTACTTC	CASSLASRGAYEQYF
TRBV5-1	TRBJ2-1	.	15	.	TGCGCCAGCAGCTTGGATATGCCTAGCCTCAATGAGCAGTTCTTC	CASSLDMPSLNEQFF
TRBV10-2	TRBJ1-1	few	13	.	TGCGCCAGCAACTGGGACAAATACACTGAAGCTTTCTTT	CASNWDKYTEAFF
TRBV11-2	TRBJ1-6	.	13	.	TGTGCCAGCAGCCCGACAGCAAATTCACCCCTCCACTTT	CASSPTANSPLHF
TRBV5-1	TRBJ1-6	few	18	TRBD1	TGCGCCAGCAGCACCGAAGGACAGGCAAGCTCCTATAATTCACCCCTCCACTTT	CASSTEGQASSYNSPLHF